The 8 T cell receptor beta chains below were found in one sample sequenced in a study of T cells in localized non-small cell lung cancer. Method: immunoSEQ multiplex PCR; TCRdb's copy keeps in-frame clones and lacks some. The table lists around 34,000 clones, 93% of them singletons, with 7.9% in the top ten. The sequencing used peripheral blood, collected before any cancer treatment. Receptors were obtained from an older female donor with stage I lung adenocarcinoma.

The rearrangement uses TRBV6-1 and TRBJ2-3; 7 bases fit TRBD2. V was clipped by 1 base and J by 0 bases; unmatched bases: 7. This CDR3 contains 17 residues. The germline V gene encodes CDR1 MNHNS and CDR2 SASEGT. The CDR3 loop reads CASSEGSGTLSTDTQYF. In nucleotides, the CDR3 is TGTGCCAGCAGTGAAGGGAGCGGGACCCTTAGCACAGATACGCAGTATTTT.

CDR3 DNA: TGTGCCAGCAGTGCCCTTAGGGGGACAGGGGGCAATGGCTACACCTTC. This sequence encodes CASSALRGTGGNGYTF. The chain uses TRBV25-1 and TRBJ1-2; TRBD1 aligns across 12 bases. CDR1 MGHDK and CDR2 SYGVNS come from the germline V gene. CDR3 size: 16 residues. V trimming: 4 bases; J trimming: 6 bases; junction bases outside the gene matches: 9.

The chain is built from TRBV11-2 and TRBJ1-1; D is perhaps TRBD1 (5 bases). CDR1 SGHAT and CDR2 FQNNGV come from the germline V gene. The V end was cut by 5 bases, the J end by 0 bases, with 16 bases between. The CDR3 loop spans 16 amino acids. CDR3 amino acids: CASSARSGRVNTEAFF. The CDR3 DNA follows: TGTGCCAGCAGCGCCCGATCCGGCAGGGTGAACACTGAAGCTTTCTTT. The variable domain in full, completed from reference TRBV11-2 and TRBJ1-1, reads EAGVAQSPRYKIIEKRQSVAFWCNPISGHATLYWYQQILGQGPKLLIQFQNNGVVDDSQLPKDRFSAERLKGVDSTLKIQPAKLEDSAVYLCASSARSGRVNTEAFFGQGTRLTVV.

The V call is TRBV27, the J call TRBJ2-2; D may match TRBD1 or TRBD2 (5 bases each). The length of the CDR3 is 16 residues. V lost 6 bases to trimming and J lost 6 bases, with 20 bases between them. Germline V gene data show CDR1 as MNHEY and CDR2 as SMNVEV (reference sequence). The DNA for the CDR3 is TGTGCCAGCAGCCGACCCACGGGGCAGGGCCCCGGGGAGCTGTTTTTT. Its translation: CASSRPTGQGPGELFF.

CDR3 sequence: CASSPPGARGEQYF. The DNA of the CDR3 is TGTGCCAGCTCACCACCAGGGGCCCGCGGGGAGCAGTACTTC. The chain links TRBV18 to TRBJ2-7; D possibly uses TRBD1 or TRBD2 (5 bases each). The germline V and J ends were trimmed by 0 bases and 7 bases, with 13 bases remaining between them. Germline assignment: CDR1 KGHSH and CDR2 LQKENI. The length of the CDR3 is 14 residues.

The chain combines TRBV4-3 with TRBJ1-1; 8 bases line up with TRBD1. V shed 3 bases and J 2 bases; nucleotides not matched to a gene: 8. There are 16 residues in the CDR3. Germline CDR1 and CDR2: LGHNA and YSLEER. The CDR3 loop reads CASSHGDRTTNTEAFF. CDR3 bases: TGCGCCAGCAGCCACGGGGACAGGACAACCAACACTGAAGCTTTCTTT.

The V call is TRBV6-5, the J call TRBJ2-7; maybe TRBD2 (5 bases). The length of the CDR3 is 14 residues. The germline V gene has CDR1 MNHEY and CDR2 SVGAGI. The V gene lost 7 bases and the J gene lost 2 bases, with 15 bases spanning the gap. The CDR3: CASTAAGRTYEQYF. The CDR3 DNA reads TGTGCCAGCACCGCGGCGGGTCGTACCTACGAGCAGTACTTC.

This chain uses TRBV18 with TRBJ2-7; D not resolved. V lost 3 bases to trimming and J lost 6 bases, with 15 bases between them. The CDR3 runs to 14 residues. In germline, CDR1 is KGHSH, CDR2 LQKENI. CDR3 loop: CASSPTHSAIEQYV. CDR3 coding DNA: TGTGCCAGCTCACCGACGCATAGTGCGATCGAGCAGTACGTC.